The clone carrying this T cell receptor (beta chain) has a count of ten or more. Its antigen is currently unknown. Trimming removed 4 bases at V and 3 bases at J, with 15 bases between. The CDR3 length is 15 residues. The germline V gene has CDR1 SEHNR and CDR2 FQNEAQ (reference sequence). The record originates from a study of read filtering for tumor transcriptome and immune sequencing. About the research overall: By R-ISS, stages I, II and III held around 8, 15 and 7 patients. General study findings and limits: In IR-seq, single-read clonotypes were about 81.9% of clonotypes but roughly 3.5% of reads.

At the time of active disease, bone marrow was collected from every patient. This library used approximately 0.4 ug RNA and molecular barcoded adaptors spanning alpha/delta and beta/gamma chains. A single record per CDR3 protein comes from TCRdb applying MiXCR to the reads. This table holds about 39,000 distinct CDR3 sequences, roughly an eighth found once. The V gene is TRBV7-9, the J gene TRBJ1-1; no clear D. Sequenced material: a population of CD138-negative cells sorted from bone marrow. This clonotype was sampled from a donor aged 40 or older with multiple myeloma. CDR3 sequence reads: CASSSAPPSHTEAFF. In nucleotides, the CDR3 is TGTGCCAGCAGCTCCGCCCCTCCCAGCCACACTGAAGCTTTCTTT.